The clone carrying this TCR beta chain was observed a few times. Its specificity is unknown. Lactation, pregnancy, other autoimmune disease or uncontrolled infection excluded patients. The authors obtained PBMCs from 9 to 10 ml of fresh peripheral blood. The CDR3 is made up of 15 amino acids. With 6 bases clipped from V and 2 bases from J, the junction kept 8 bases outside the gene matches. CDR1 and CDR2 from the germline V gene are SGHRS and YFSETQ. These data are taken from a study of T cells in Graves' hyperthyroidism and ophthalmopathy. Study-wide results and caveats: Most expanded thyroid clonotypes above 0.001 also appeared in blood.

TCR beta CDR3 sequences were amplified from RNA transcripts. RT-PCR in the first round (using the HTBI primer set) targeted the TCR CDR3. TCRdb fed the multiplex PCR reads into MiXCR, producing one record per CDR3 protein. The profile shows over 500,000 distinct CDR3 sequences, more than 15% of them singletons. The receptor was derived from a woman aged 25 to 39 with Graves' ophthalmopathy. Sample: blood. The chain is built from TRBV5-1 and TRBJ1-2; 9 positions match TRBD1. The CDR3 nucleotides are TGCGCCAGCAAAGGGACAGGGACTAAGAACTATGGCTACACCTTC. As protein: CASKGTGTKNYGYTF. Combining the CDR3 with reference TRBV5-1 and TRBJ1-2 gives the whole variable domain KAGVTQTPRYLIKTRGQQVTLSCSPISGHRSVSWYQQTPGQGLQFLFEYFSETQRNKGNFPGRFSGRQFSNSRSEMNVSTLELGDSALYLCASKGTGTKNYGYTFGSGTRLTVV.